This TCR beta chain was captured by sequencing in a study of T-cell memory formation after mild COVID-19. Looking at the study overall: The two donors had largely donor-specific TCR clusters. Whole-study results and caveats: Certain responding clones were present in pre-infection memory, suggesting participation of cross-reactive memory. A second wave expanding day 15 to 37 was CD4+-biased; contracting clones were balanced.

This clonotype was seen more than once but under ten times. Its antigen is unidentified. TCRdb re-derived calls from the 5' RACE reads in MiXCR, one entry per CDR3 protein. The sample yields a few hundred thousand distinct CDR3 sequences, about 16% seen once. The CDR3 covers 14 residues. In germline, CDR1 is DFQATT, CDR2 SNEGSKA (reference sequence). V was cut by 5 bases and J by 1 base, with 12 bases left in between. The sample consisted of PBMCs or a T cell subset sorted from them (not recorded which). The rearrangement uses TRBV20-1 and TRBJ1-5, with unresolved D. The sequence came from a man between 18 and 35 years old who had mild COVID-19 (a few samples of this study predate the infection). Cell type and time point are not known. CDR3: CSASDGTSNQPQHF. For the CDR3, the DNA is TGCAGTGCTTCGGACGGAACGAGCAATCAGCCCCAGCATTTT.